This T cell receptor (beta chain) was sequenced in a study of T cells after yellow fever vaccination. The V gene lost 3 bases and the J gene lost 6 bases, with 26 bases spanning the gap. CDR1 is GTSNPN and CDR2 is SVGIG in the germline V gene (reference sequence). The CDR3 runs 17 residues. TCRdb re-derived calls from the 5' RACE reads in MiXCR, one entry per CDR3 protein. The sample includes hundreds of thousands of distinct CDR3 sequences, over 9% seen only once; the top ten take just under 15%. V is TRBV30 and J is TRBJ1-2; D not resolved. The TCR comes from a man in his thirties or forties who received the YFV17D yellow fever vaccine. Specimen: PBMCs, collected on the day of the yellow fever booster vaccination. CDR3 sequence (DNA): TGTGCCTGGAGCGACCCCACGGATCGTATTACGAACGATGGCTACACCTTC. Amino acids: CAWSDPTDRITNDGYTF.